The TCR beta chain described here comes from a study of PD-L1 blockade in urothelial cancer. About the study: Chemotherapy regimens numbering 0 to 3 had been given to patients.

Using immunoSEQ multiplex PCR, the repertoire was profiled, and TCRdb retains in-frame clones only, with some absent. The sample contains approximately 120,000 clones, 86% of which appear only once. Time point indicated: peripheral blood 6 weeks after treatment start. The cohort comprised individuals with locally advanced or metastatic urothelial carcinoma. About this clone: Its target is not known.

V lost 5 bases to trimming and J lost 0 bases, with 4 bases between them. This CDR3 comprises 12 residues. Per germline, CDR1 MDHEN and CDR2 SYDVKM. Regarding the study as a whole: Pretreatment clonality of the blood TCR repertoire below the median was predictive of superior survival.

The chain employs TRBV28 and TRBJ1-2, with no clear D. The specimen was PBMCs, collected around atezolizumab (anti-PD-L1) treatment. This receptor was identified in a man aged 50-60 years with urothelial cancer. The CDR3 nucleotides are TGTGCCAGCAGTACGGCTAACTATGGCTACACCTTC. Translation: CASSTANYGYTF.